The TCR beta chain under discussion was sequenced for a study of a mutant IDH1 vaccine in newly diagnosed glioma. Assay: immunoSEQ multiplex PCR; the TCRdb copy retains only in-frame clones and omits some. The table has some 38,000 clones, around 80% seen once; the top ten hold approximately 9.9%. This CDR3 has 13 residues. Germline CDR1 LNHDA, CDR2 SQIVND (reference sequence). With 4 bases clipped from V and 10 bases from J, the junction kept 6 bases outside the gene matches. Time point meaning: baseline, week 1 (first vaccination visit). Described treatment: pre-vaccination baseline after standard-of-care therapy.

The sequencing used PBMCs, collected from a glioma patient treated with radiotherapy, temozolomide or both. The V gene is TRBV19, the J gene TRBJ1-4, with TRBD1 matching 7 bases. This TCR derives from a man aged 35 to 55 with glioma. Some clones in this sample may be carry-over from other donors' samples. The DNA for the CDR3 is TGTGCCAGTAGTAGCGACAGGGTGGGAAAACTGTTTTTT. It is translated as CASSSDRVGKLFF.